This record concerns one T cell receptor (beta chain) sequence. Its antigen has not been determined. The record has no base qualities; no much larger clone is one base away. Counted from cysteine to phenylalanine, this CDR3 has 15 amino acids. The sequence is cut down to CDR3 DNA, 45 bases in frame from base 1. Trimming accounts for 0 bases at V and 5 bases at J, while the number of junction bases matched to no gene is 4. Taken from the germline V gene, the CDR1 and CDR2 loops are MNHNS and SASEGT. From each donor, a single peripheral blood sample of around 120 mL on average was drawn into heparinised tubes. A BD FACSAria II was used to sort naive, central memory, regulatory and stem cell-like memory CD4+ T cells with a panel that included CD45RO, CCR7, CD25, CD127, CD95 and CD27. Every sorted population had a purity above 95%. PBMCs were isolated immediately by Lymphoprep density gradient centrifugation and stained directly without culture. Samples were stained and sorted in pairs, with one healthy donor and one patient per experiment, so that batch effects were minimized.

This entry belongs to a study of beta chain features in type 1 diabetes (dated by TCRdb to 2016 to 2019). About the full investigation: Mean age, gender distribution, total cell number and subset yield did not differ between patients and healthy donors. A total of roughly 100 million sorted cells were examined across all samples, and a strong correlation was observed between cell number per subset and RNA yield. In the study, recently diagnosed type 1 diabetes patients and matched healthy donors were compared on the TCRB repertoires of their sorted circulating CD4+ T cell subsets. Naive and central memory subsets were obtained from all 30 or so donors, but regulatory and stem cell-like memory subsets were isolated from only 8 patients and 8 healthy donors. General findings and caveats noted by the study authors: Naive, central memory and regulatory TCRB repertoires appeared to be more alike among patients than among healthy donors. Type 1 diabetes patients showed a moderate but significant shortening of TCRB CDR3 length in all four CD4+ subsets. Because small numbers of individuals were included in the HLA sub-analyses, any influence of HLA type on TCRB rearrangement was left unresolved. PCR may preferentially amplify shorter templates, but because patient and control samples were amplified and corrected together, any resulting skew would affect both groups equally. Because cDNA was sequenced instead of genomic DNA, activated cells with high expression could be over-represented, although the groups did not differ in activation or CD3 levels. At VDJ recombination sites, type 1 diabetes patients had fewer insertions and more deleted nucleotides, which implies abnormalities in thymic rearrangement.

The High Capacity cDNA Reverse Transcription Kit was used to reverse transcribe all of the isolated RNA, meaning that expressed TCRB transcripts were what got sequenced. Naive, central memory and regulatory T cell samples underwent deep immunoSEQ sequencing, averaging around 3.9 million total reads per sample. Sorted cells were lysed in RLT buffer and RNA was extracted with DNase-treated RNeasy Micro or Mini kits, depending on cell number. Each cell subset was processed on its own to prevent cross-contamination, while patient and healthy donor samples were processed together. The immunoSEQ multiplex PCR was used to amplify TCRB sequences from cDNA, generating 87-bp fragments that spanned the CDR3 region. Sequencing of the amplicons was performed on the Illumina HiSeq platform. The authors processed their data as follows. PCR bias was corrected computationally using synthetic template baselines, and reads within Hamming distance 2 were collapsed, with unmergeable singletons discarded. By aligning reads against IMGT, V, D and J genes, CDR3 length, and insertions or deletions at six rearrangement sites were assigned. Within each subset, clonotype counts were normalized to the number of sorted cells before true diversity and Gini coefficients were calculated with the tcR R package. The overlap coefficient, calculated on TCRB nucleotide sequences, was used to measure repertoire sharing. Out-of-frame TCRB sequences from naive cells were analyzed to stand in for the pre-selection repertoire. The table was pulled from immuneACCESS by TCRdb, which kept in-frame rearrangements only. Such tables lose some clones; where checked, under half of the loss comes from unresolved V genes, and the rest has no known cause. That table furnishes V, J and clone size, whereas the DNA furnished D and trimming. For this sample there are 900,000 or so clones; 15% to 20% appear just once. Around 0.02% of the sample goes to the ten largest clones.

The source is a woman under 30 in good health. Sequenced material: naive CD4+ T cells from blood. The cell subset or site tag for this specimen amounts to: true naive CD4+ T cells. The chain is made from TRBV6-1 and TRBJ1-2; TRBD1 matches 9 bases in the middle. CDR3 region: CASSEARTGVYGYTF. The nucleotide sequence reads TGTGCCAGCAGTGAAGCGCGGACAGGGGTTTATGGCTACACCTTC.